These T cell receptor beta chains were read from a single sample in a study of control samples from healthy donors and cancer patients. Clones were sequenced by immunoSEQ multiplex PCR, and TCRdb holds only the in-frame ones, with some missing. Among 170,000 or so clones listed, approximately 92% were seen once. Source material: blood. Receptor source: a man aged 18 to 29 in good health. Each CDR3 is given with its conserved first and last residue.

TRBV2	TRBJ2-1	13	CASSETGRNEQFF
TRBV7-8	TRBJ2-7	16	CASSSATGLAVYEQYF
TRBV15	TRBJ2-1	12	CATSRAGGEQFF
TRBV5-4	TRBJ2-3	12	CASSFSTDTQYF
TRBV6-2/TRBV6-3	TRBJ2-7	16	CASSRGQGTKSYEQYF
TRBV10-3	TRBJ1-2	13	CAISEGKAGSYTF
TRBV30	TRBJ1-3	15	CAWSVPGLTGNTIYF
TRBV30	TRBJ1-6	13	CAWSTGSNSPLHF
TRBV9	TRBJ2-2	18	CASSEDVGTGPYTGELFF
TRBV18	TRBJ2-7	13	CASSPSPGYEQYF
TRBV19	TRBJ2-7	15	CASSIDREGTYEQYF
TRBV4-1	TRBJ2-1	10	CASSLPEQFF
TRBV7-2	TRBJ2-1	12	CASSRRLEAQFF
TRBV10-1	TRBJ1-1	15	CASSESEGEVGEAFF
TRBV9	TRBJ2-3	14	CASSAGDSTDTQYF
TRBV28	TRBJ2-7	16	CASTRSGTGSSYEQYF
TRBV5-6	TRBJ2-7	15	CASSGGTGGSYEQYF
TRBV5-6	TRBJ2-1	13	CASSSPGTGDQFF
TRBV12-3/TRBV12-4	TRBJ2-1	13	CASSFEPLNEQFF
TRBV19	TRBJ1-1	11	CASSTGFGAFF
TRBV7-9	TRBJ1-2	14	CASSQGGTFGGYTF
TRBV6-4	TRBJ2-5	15	CASSPTGAGQETQYF
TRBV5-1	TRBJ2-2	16	CASTPLSNGNTGELFF
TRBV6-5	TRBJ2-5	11	CASRQRETQYF
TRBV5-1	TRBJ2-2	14	CASSRTGNTGELFF
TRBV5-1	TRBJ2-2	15	CASSFPGANTGELFF
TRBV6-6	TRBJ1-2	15	CASSLKVEANYGYTF
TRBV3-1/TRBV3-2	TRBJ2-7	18	CASSHQPRDRDVVYEQYF
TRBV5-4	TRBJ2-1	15	CASSLPGASYNEQFF
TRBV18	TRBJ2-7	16	CASSQQQGGVNTEQYF
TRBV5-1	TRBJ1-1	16	CASRPEVTGPNTEAFF
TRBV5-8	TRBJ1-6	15	CASSLAKGAISPLHF
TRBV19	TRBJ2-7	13	CASSSLGLAGHLF
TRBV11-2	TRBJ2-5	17	CASSSRGLSLNQETQYF
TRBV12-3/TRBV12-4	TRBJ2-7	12	CASSSEGVEQYF
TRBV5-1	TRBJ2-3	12	CASSTGTDTQYF
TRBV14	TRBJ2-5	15	CASSSLAGVQETQYF
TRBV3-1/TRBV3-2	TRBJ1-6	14	CASSPTGVGSPLHF
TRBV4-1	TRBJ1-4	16	CASSQTLVATNEKLFF
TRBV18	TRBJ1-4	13	CASSPGRGEKLFF
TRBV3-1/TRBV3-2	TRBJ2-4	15	CASSGWGLVKNIQYF
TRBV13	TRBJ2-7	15	CASSFGTGYGYEQYF
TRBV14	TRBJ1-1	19	CASSHFSARGSRDYTEAFF
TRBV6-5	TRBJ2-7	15	CASTRGDRDGYEQYF
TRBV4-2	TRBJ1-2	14	CASSQDRDLGGYTF
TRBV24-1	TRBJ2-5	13	CATEGQGGETQYF
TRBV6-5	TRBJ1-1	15	CASSYGTAQDTEAFF
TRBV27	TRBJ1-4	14	CASSIGTVPEKLFF
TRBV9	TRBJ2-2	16	CASSPLSGAGTGELFF
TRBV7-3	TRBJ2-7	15	CASSLMGGQTYEQYF
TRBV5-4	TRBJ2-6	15	CASSNRGRGANVLTF
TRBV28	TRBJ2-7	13	CASSLAGDYEQYF